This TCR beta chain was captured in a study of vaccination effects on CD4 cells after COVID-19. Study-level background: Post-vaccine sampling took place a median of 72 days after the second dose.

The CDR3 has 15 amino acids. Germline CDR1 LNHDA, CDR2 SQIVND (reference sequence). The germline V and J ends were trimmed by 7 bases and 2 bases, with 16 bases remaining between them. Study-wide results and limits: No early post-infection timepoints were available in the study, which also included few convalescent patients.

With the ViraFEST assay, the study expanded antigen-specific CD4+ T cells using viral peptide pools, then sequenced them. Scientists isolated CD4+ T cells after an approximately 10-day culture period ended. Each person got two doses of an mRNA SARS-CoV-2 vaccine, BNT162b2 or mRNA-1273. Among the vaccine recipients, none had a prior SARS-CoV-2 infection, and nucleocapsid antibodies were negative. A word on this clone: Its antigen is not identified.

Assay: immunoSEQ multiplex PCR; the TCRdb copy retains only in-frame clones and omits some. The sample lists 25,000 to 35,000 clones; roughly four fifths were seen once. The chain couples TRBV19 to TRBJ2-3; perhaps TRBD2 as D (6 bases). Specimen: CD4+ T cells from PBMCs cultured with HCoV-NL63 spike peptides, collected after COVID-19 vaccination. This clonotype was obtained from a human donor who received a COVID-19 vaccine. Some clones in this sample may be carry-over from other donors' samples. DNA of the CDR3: TGTGCCAGTAAGTCCCGAGCGGGCCCCACAGATACGCAGTATTTT. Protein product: CASKSRAGPTDTQYF.